This T cell receptor (beta chain) was identified during a study of shared clonotypes between healthy human individuals. Profiled with immunoSEQ multiplex PCR; TCRdb holds only in-frame clones, not every one. The table records around 500,000 clones, 79% of them present only once. V shed 0 bases and J shed 4 bases, with 9 bases lying between them. CDR1 and CDR2 (germline): SGHNT, YENEEA. The CDR3 length is 14 residues. The chain combines TRBV11-3 with TRBJ2-5; weak D call: TRBD1 (5 bases). Material for sequencing was PBMCs. This clonotype was sampled from a woman between 35 and 50 years old in good health. Some clones in this sample may be carry-over from other donors' samples. CDR3 in DNA: TGTGCCAGCAGCTTAGATCCCAGGGCAGAGACCCAGTACTTC. Amino acids: CASSLDPRAETQYF.